This TCR beta chain was sequenced for a study of shared clonotypes between healthy human individuals. Study outcomes and limitations: Estimated richness values were generally larger in naive subsets than in memory subsets. Shared across a few donors were 4% to 5% of the naive CD4 clonotypes. Investigators collected only blood, and repertoires in tissues likely differ.

Selected positively for CCR7 and CD45RO-negative, naive CD8 cells excluded terminally differentiated effector memory CD45RA+ cells. Those who donated, Caucasian adults without exception, all lived in Nashville, Tennessee. This clone was observed a single time. Antigen: not known. The CDR3 is 15 residues long. V lost 4 bases and J lost 2, with 13 bases in between. Germline V CDR1 and CDR2: SGHAT, FQNNGV. Some clones are missing from TCRdb's copy, which holds only in-frame ones; the method was immunoSEQ multiplex PCR. The sample lists more than 2 million clones; 85% to 95% were seen once. Sample: naive CD8+ T cells sorted from blood. The chain recombines TRBV11-2 with TRBJ2-3, with D possibly being TRBD1 or TRBD2 (5 bases each). The sequence was collected from a young man in good health. The CDR3 reads CASSSFRDATDTQYF. CDR3 DNA sequence: TGTGCCAGCAGCTCTTTTAGGGACGCCACAGATACGCAGTATTTT.